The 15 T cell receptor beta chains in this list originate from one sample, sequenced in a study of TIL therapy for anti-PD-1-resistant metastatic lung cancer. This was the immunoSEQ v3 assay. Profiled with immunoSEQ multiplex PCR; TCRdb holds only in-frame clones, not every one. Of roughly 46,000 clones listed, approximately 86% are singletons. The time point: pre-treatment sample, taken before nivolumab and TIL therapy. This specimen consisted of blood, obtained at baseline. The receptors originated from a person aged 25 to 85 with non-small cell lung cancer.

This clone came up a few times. CDR3 amino acids: CASSGPSGTQYF. As DNA, the CDR3 is TGCGCCAGCAGCGGACCCTCCGGTACGCAGTATTTT. The rearrangement uses TRBV4-3 and TRBJ2-3, with no clear D. CDR3 length equals 12 residues. Germline assignment: CDR1 LGHNA and CDR2 YSLEER. V lost 5 bases and J lost 8, with 11 bases in between.

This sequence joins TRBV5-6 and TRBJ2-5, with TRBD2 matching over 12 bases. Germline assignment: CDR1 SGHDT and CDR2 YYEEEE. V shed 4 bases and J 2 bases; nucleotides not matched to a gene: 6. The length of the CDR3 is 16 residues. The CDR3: CASSLGLAGHQETQYF. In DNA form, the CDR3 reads TGTGCCAGCAGCCTCGGACTAGCGGGACATCAAGAGACCCAGTACTTC.

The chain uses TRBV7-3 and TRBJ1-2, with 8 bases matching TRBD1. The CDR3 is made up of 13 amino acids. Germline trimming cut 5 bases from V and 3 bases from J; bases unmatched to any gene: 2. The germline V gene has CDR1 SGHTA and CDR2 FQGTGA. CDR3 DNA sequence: TGTGCCAGCAGCCAGGACAGGGACTATGGCTACACCTTC. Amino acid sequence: CASSQDRDYGYTF.

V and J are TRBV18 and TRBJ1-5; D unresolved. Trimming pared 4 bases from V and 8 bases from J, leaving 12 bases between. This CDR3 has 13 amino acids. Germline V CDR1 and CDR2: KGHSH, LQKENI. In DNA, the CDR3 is TGTGCCAGCTCACGGGGTGTCTTGGAGCCCCAGCATTTT. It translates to CASSRGVLEPQHF. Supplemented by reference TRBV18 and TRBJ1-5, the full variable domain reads NAGVMQNPRHLVRRRGQEARLRCSPMKGHSHVYWYRQLPEEGLKFMVYLQKENIIDESGMPKERFSAEFPKEGPSILRIQQVVRGDSAAYFCASSRGVLEPQHFGDGTRLSIL.

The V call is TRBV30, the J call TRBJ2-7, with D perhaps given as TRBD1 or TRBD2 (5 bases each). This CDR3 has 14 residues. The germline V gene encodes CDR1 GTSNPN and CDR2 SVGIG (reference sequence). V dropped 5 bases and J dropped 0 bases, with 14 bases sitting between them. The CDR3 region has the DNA TGTGCCTGGGGGAAAGGGACGGTCTCCTACGAGCAGTACTTC. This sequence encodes CAWGKGTVSYEQYF.

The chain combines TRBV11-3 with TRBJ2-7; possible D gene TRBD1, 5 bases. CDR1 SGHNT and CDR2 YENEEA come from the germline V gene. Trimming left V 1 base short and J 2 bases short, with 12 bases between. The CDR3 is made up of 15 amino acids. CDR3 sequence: CASSLGAGPTYEQYF. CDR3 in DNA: TGTGCCAGCAGCTTAGGGGCAGGGCCTACCTACGAGCAGTACTTC.

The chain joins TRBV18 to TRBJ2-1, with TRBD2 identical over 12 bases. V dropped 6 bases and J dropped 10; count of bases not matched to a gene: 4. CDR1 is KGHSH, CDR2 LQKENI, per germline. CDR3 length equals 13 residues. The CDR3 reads CASSPGTSGEQFF. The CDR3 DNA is TGTGCCAGCTCCCCTGGGACTAGCGGGGAGCAGTTCTTC.

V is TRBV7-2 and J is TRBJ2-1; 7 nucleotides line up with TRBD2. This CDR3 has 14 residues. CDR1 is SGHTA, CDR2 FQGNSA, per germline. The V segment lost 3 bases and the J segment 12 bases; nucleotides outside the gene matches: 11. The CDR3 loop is CASSLLGRGGRQFF. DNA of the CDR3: TGTGCCAGCAGCTTGCTGGGGCGGGGCGGGAGGCAGTTCTTC.

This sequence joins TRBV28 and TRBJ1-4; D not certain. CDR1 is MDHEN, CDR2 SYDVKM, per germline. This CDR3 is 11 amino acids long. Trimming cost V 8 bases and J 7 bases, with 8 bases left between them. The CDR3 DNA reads TGTGCCAGCTGGGCAGCTGAAAAACTGTTTTTT. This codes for CASWAAEKLFF. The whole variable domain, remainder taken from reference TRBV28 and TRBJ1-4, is DVKVTQSSRYLVKRTGEKVFLECVQDMDHENMFWYRQDPGLGLRLIYFSYDVKMKEKGDIPEGYSVSREKKERFSLILESASTNQTSMYLCASWAAEKLFFGSGTQLSVL.

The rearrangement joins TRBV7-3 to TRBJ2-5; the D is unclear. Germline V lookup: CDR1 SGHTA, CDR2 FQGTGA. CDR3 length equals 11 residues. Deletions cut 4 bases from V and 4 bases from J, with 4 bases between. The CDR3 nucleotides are TGTGCCAGCAGCTCGGGAGAGACCCAGTACTTC. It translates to CASSSGETQYF. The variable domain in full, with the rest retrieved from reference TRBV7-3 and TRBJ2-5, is GAGVSQTPSNKVTEKGKYVELRCDPISGHTALYWYRQSLGQGPEFLIYFQGTGAADDSGLPNDRFFAVRPEGSVSTLKIQRTERGDSAVYLCASSSGETQYFGPGTRLLVL.

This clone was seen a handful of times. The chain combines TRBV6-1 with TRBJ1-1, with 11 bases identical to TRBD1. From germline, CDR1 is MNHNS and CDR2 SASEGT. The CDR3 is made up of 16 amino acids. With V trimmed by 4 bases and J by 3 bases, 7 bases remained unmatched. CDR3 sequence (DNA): TGTGCCAGCAGTGCGCACCCGGGACAGGGGGACACTGAAGCTTTCTTT. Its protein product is CASSAHPGQGDTEAFF.

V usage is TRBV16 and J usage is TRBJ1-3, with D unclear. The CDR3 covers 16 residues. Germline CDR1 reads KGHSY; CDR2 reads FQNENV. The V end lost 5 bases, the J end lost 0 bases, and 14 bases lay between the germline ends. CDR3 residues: CASSALTPRSGNTIYF. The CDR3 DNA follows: TGTGCCAGCAGCGCTTTGACACCACGCTCTGGAAACACCATATATTTT. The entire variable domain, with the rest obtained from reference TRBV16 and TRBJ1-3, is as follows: GEEVAQTPKHLVRGEGQKAKLYCAPIKGHSYVFWYQQVLKNEFKFLISFQNENVFDETGMPKERFSAKCLPNSPCSLEIQATKLEDSAVYFCASSALTPRSGNTIYFGEGSWLTVV.

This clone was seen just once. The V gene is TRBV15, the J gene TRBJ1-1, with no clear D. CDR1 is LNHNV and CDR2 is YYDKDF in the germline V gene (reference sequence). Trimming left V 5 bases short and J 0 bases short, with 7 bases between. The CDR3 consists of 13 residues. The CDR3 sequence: CATSRGLNTEAFF. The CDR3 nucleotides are TGTGCCACCAGCCGCGGGCTGAACACTGAAGCTTTCTTT.

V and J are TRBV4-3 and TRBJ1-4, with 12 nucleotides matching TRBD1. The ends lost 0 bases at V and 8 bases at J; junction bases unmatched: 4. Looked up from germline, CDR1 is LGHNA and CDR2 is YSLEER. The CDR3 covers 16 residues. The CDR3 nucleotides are TGCGCCAGCAGCCAAGACTCCGGGACAGGGGGCGAAAAACTGTTTTTT. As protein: CASSQDSGTGGEKLFF.

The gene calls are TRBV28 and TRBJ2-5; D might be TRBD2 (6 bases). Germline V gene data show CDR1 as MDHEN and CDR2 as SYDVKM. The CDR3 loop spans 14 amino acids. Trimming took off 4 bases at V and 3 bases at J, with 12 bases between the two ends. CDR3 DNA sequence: TGTGCCAGCAGTTCCGGAGGGACCAAAGAGACCCAGTACTTC. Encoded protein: CASSSGGTKETQYF.